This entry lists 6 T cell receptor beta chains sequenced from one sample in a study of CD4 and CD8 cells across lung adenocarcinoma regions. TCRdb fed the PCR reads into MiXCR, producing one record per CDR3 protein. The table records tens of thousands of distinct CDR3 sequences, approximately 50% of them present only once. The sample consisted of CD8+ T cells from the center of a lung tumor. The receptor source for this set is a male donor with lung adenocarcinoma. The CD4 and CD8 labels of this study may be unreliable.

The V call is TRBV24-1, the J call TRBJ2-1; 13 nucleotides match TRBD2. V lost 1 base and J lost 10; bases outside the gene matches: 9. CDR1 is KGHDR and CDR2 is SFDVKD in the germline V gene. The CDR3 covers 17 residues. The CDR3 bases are TGTGCCACCAGTGATTTACGGACTAGCGGGAGTTCGGAAGAGCAGTTCTTC. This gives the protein CATSDLRTSGSSEEQFF.

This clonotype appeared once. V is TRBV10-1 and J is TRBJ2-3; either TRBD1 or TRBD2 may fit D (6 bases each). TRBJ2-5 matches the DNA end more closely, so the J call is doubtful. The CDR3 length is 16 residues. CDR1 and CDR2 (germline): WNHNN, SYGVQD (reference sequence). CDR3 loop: CASSGVGGGATDTQYF. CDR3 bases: TGCGCCAGCAGTGGGGTAGGGGGAGGAGCCACAGATACCCAGTACTTC.

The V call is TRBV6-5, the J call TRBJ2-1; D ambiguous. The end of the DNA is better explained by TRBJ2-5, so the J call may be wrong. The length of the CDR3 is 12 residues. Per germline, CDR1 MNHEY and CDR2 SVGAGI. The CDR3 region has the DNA TGTGCCAGCAGTCTACAGAAAGAGACCCAGTACTTC. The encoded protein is CASSLQKETQYF.

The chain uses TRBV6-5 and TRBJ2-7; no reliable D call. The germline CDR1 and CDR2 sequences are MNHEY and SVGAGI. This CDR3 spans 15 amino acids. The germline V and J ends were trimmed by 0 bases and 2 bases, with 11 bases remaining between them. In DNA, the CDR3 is TGTGCCAGCAGTTACTCGTTAGCTGGGGCCTACGAGCAGTACTTC. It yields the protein CASSYSLAGAYEQYF.

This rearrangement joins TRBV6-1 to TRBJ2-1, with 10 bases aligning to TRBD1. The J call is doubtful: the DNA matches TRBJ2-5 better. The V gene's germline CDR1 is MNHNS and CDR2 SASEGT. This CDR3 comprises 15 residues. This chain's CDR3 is CASSSDRGLVETQYF. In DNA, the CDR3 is TGTGCCAGCAGCAGCGACAGGGGGCTGGTAGAGACCCAGTACTTC.

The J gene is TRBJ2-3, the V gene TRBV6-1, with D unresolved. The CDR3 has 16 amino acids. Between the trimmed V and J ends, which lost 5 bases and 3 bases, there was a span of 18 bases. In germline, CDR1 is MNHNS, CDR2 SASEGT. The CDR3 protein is CASSPMASGATDTQYF. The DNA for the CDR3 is TGTGCCAGCAGTCCAATGGCCTCGGGTGCGACAGATACGCAGTATTTT.